These 22 T cell receptor beta chains were all obtained from the same sample, sequenced in a study of T cell changes during pregnancy in multiple sclerosis. Method: immunoSEQ multiplex PCR; TCRdb's copy keeps in-frame clones and lacks some. This sample yields more than 65,000 clones, of which around 96% are seen a single time; around 1% belongs to the top ten. The sequences come from peripheral blood, collected in the second trimester of pregnancy. These receptors originate from a female donor with multiple sclerosis, enrolled in a pregnancy study.

The gene calls are TRBV12-5 and TRBJ2-1, with 9 bases matching TRBD2. The V and J ends lost 7 bases and 5 bases, in that order; junction bases with no gene match: 9. The CDR3 has 15 amino acids. Germline values: CDR1 LGHNT, CDR2 FRNRAP. CDR3 loop: CASDPGLASHNEQFF. Written as DNA, the CDR3 is TGTGCTAGTGATCCGGGACTAGCAAGTCACAATGAGCAGTTCTTC.

The rearrangement links TRBV19 to TRBJ1-2; D unresolved. V dropped 6 bases and J dropped 8 bases, with 16 bases sitting between them. The CDR3 length is 13 residues. The germline CDR1 and CDR2 sequences are LNHDA and SQIVND (reference sequence). CDR3 nucleotide sequence: TGTGCCAGTAGAACGGGGAGCGCCAGGGGCTACACCTTC. It yields the protein CASRTGSARGYTF.

The rearrangement joins TRBV5-8 to TRBJ2-5, with a possible D match to TRBD2 (6 bases). The CDR3 is 16 residues long. V dropped 3 bases and J dropped 2 bases, with 17 bases sitting between them. CDR1 and CDR2 from the germline V gene are SGHTS and YDEGEE. The CDR3 DNA reads as TGTGCCAGCAGCTGGAGGGTGTGGGAGGCGCAAGAGACCCAGTACTTC. Translating gives CASSWRVWEAQETQYF.

The chain joins TRBV27 to TRBJ2-7; D gene ambiguous. CDR1 is MNHEY, CDR2 SMNVEV, per germline (reference sequence). This CDR3 comprises 14 residues. The V end was cut by 5 bases, the J end by 3 bases, with 14 bases between. The CDR3 DNA follows: TGTGCCAGCAGTGCCGGGTCCTCCGTCTACGAGCAGTACTTC. Amino acids: CASSAGSSVYEQYF.

V and J are TRBV18 and TRBJ2-3; TRBD2 matches 14 bases. Germline V gives CDR1 KGHSH, CDR2 LQKENI. V dropped 0 bases and J dropped 4; count of bases not matched to a gene: 3. This CDR3 has 17 residues. This CDR3 reads CASSPPGTSGSSDTQYF. CDR3 DNA sequence: TGTGCCAGCTCACCACCCGGGACTAGCGGGAGCTCAGATACGCAGTATTTT.

This clone was observed once. This rearrangement joins TRBV10-2 to TRBJ1-1; 7 positions match TRBD1. CDR1 and CDR2 from the germline V gene are WSHSY and SAAADI. The trim removed 4 bases at V and 6 bases at J, leaving 11 bases unmatched. There are 15 residues in the CDR3. The CDR3 coding sequence is TGCGCCAGCAGTGTATTCGTCGGACAGGTACCTGAAGCTTTCTTT. Translated, it gives CASSVFVGQVPEAFF.

The chain uses TRBV27 and TRBJ2-7, with D maybe TRBD2 (5 bases). The CDR3 extends over 16 amino acids. V was shortened by 1 base and J by 3 bases, with 16 bases between the two germline ends. Germline loops: CDR1 MNHEY, CDR2 SMNVEV (reference sequence). The CDR3 spells CASSLLSGIGFYEQYF. CDR3 coding DNA: TGTGCCAGCAGTTTATTGTCCGGGATCGGGTTCTACGAGCAGTACTTC.

This chain uses TRBV29-1 with TRBJ1-1; TRBD1 matches 8 bases. Germline assignment: CDR1 SQVTM and CDR2 ANQGSEA. V lost 7 bases and J lost 11; bases outside the gene matches: 9. The CDR3 sequence is 11 residues long. The CDR3 sequence is CSAIDRGWAFF. The DNA for the CDR3 is TGCAGCGCCATTGACAGGGGTTGGGCTTTCTTT.

V is TRBV9 and J is TRBJ1-3; D possibly corresponds to TRBD1 (6 bases). The CDR3 extends over 19 amino acids. CDR1 is SGDLS and CDR2 is YYNGEE in the germline V gene. Trimming shortened V by 0 bases and J by 8 bases, and 27 bases separated the two germline ends. The CDR3 DNA sequence: TGTGCCAGCAGCGTAGATCGGGGGGCGCGAGGTTCGATACGAGACACCATATATTTT. Translated: CASSVDRGARGSIRDTIYF.

The genes are TRBV30 and TRBJ2-7, with 8 bases lining up with TRBD1. V lost 3 bases, J lost 7 bases, and 11 bases stayed unmatched. This CDR3 spans 14 amino acids. Germline V gene data show CDR1 as GTSNPN and CDR2 as SVGIG (reference sequence). CDR3 region: CAWRPPDRAREQYF. The CDR3, as DNA: TGTGCCTGGAGACCTCCGGACAGGGCCCGGGAGCAGTACTTC. Filled out from reference TRBV30 and TRBJ2-7, the complete variable domain reads SQTIHQWPATLVQPVGSPLSLECTVEGTSNPNLYWYRQAAGRGLQLLFYSVGIGQISSEVPQNLSASRPQDRQFILSSKKLLLSDSGFYLCAWRPPDRAREQYFGPGTRLTVT.

The chain combines TRBV27 with TRBJ2-7, with 8 bases aligning to TRBD2. Germline V gene sequence: CDR1 MNHEY, CDR2 SMNVEV (reference sequence). V dropped 2 bases and J dropped 2; count of bases not matched to a gene: 8. CDR3 length: 16 amino acids. CDR3 amino acids: CASSLRGAGAAYEQYF. In DNA, the CDR3 is TGTGCCAGCAGTTTACGTGGAGCGGGAGCCGCCTACGAGCAGTACTTC.

The J gene is TRBJ2-2, the V gene TRBV29-1, with 10 bases matching TRBD2. With V trimmed by 5 bases and J by 5 bases, 8 bases remained unmatched. This CDR3 is 15 amino acids long. Looked up from germline, CDR1 is SQVTM and CDR2 is ANQGSEA. CDR3 in DNA: TGCAGCGTTCACCTTCGACTAGCGGGTACCGGGGAGCTGTTTTTT. Translation gives CSVHLRLAGTGELFF.

The chain carries TRBV27 and TRBJ1-1; D remains ambiguous. The length of the CDR3 is 14 residues. In germline, CDR1 is MNHEY, CDR2 SMNVEV (reference sequence). Trimming removed 2 bases from V and 1 base from J, with 8 bases in between. CDR3: CASSLLPPNTEAFF. The CDR3 region has the DNA TGTGCCAGCAGTTTACTTCCCCCGAACACTGAAGCTTTCTTT.

The chain employs TRBV5-1 and TRBJ2-1; 7 positions agree with TRBD2. V lost 5 bases and J lost 6; bases outside the gene matches: 11. The CDR3 extends over 15 amino acids. Germline assignment: CDR1 SGHRS and CDR2 YFSETQ. The CDR3 nucleotides are TGCGCCAGCAGTTTGAAGACTAGCAATCTCAATGAGCAGTTCTTC. Translated: CASSLKTSNLNEQFF.

V is TRBV5-1 and J is TRBJ2-2; D may be TRBD1 (5 bases). The CDR3 sequence is 17 residues long. CDR1 SGHRS and CDR2 YFSETQ come from the germline V gene. V gave up 3 bases and J gave up 2 bases, with 17 bases separating them. CDR3 amino acids: CASSSGRGLGNTGELFF. As DNA, the CDR3 is TGCGCCAGCAGCTCCGGTAGGGGTCTGGGAAACACCGGGGAGCTGTTTTTT.

The DNA for the CDR3 is TGTGCCAGCAAAGGGGGCAATGAGCAGTTCTTC. Amino acid sequence: CASKGGNEQFF. The V and J genes are TRBV2 and TRBJ2-1; D perhaps matches TRBD1 (6 bases). With 7 bases removed from V and 6 bases from J, the gap between germline ends came to 7 bases. This CDR3 region has 11 residues. Germline V CDR1 and CDR2: SNHLY, FYNNEI. Looking up the rest from reference TRBV2 and TRBJ2-1 gives the full variable domain: EPEVTQTPSHQVTQMGQEVILRCVPISNHLYFYWYRQILGQKVEFLVSFYNNEISEKSEIFDDQFSVERPDGSNFTLKIRSTKLEDSAMYFCASKGGNEQFFGPGTRLTVL.

The chain employs TRBV5-6 and TRBJ1-1; 7 positions agree with TRBD1. V trimming: 2 bases; J trimming: 13 bases; junction bases outside the gene matches: 8. CDR3 length: 12 amino acids. The germline V gene encodes CDR1 SGHDT and CDR2 YYEEEE. CDR3: CASSLNRQGDFF. The CDR3 DNA sequence: TGTGCCAGCAGCTTAAATAGGCAGGGGGATTTCTTT.

The count of this clone is one. The chain recombines TRBV5-1 with TRBJ2-2, with D unresolved. V lost 1 base and J lost 7, with 8 bases in between. Looked up from germline, CDR1 is SGHRS and CDR2 is YFSETQ. The CDR3 loop spans 13 amino acids. The CDR3 DNA sequence: TGCGCCAGCAGCTTGCCCGGTGGCGGGGAGCTGTTTTTT. Protein sequence: CASSLPGGGELFF.

The V and J genes are TRBV7-6 and TRBJ2-5, with a tentative D call TRBD2 (6 bases). V lost 1 base and J lost 1, with 10 bases in between. Per the germline V gene, CDR1 is SGHVS and CDR2 is FNYEAQ. This CDR3 region has 15 residues. CDR3 residues: CASSLVAARQETQYF. Here the CDR3 DNA reads TGTGCCAGCAGCTTAGTAGCGGCACGCCAAGAGACCCAGTACTTC.

The gene calls are TRBV10-3 and TRBJ1-4; 9 bases line up with TRBD1. Germline CDR1 ENHRY, CDR2 SYGVKD. The V and J ends lost 6 bases and 3 bases, in that order; junction bases with no gene match: 2. The CDR3 extends over 14 amino acids. CDR3 sequence (DNA): TGTGCCATCAGGGGGGACAGGGCTAATGAAAAACTGTTTTTT. Translating gives CAIRGDRANEKLFF.

The J gene is TRBJ1-4, the V gene TRBV15, with D possibly TRBD1 on 5 matching bases. CDR3 length equals 16 residues. Germline CDR1 and CDR2: LNHNV and YYDKDF (reference sequence). V was clipped by 4 bases and J by 8 bases, with 20 bases between them. The CDR3: CATSIRRDLKREKLFF. The CDR3 DNA reads TGTGCCACCAGCATACGCCGGGACTTAAAGCGAGAAAAACTGTTTTTT.

The chain joins TRBV7-9 to TRBJ2-5; D uncertain. The length of the CDR3 is 15 residues. The germline V gene has CDR1 SEHNR and CDR2 FQNEAQ (reference sequence). Trimming pared 1 base from V and 2 bases from J, leaving 11 bases between. CDR3 DNA sequence: TGTGCCAGCAGCTTAGGGGTTAGCCAGCAAGAGACCCAGTACTTC. This translates into CASSLGVSQQETQYF.